These 2 T cell receptor beta chains were sequenced from one sample in a study of shared clonotypes between healthy human individuals. The repertoire was sequenced with immunoSEQ multiplex PCR; TCRdb's copy has only in-frame clones and lacks some. This table holds some 2.4 million clones, under 95% found once. Specimen: naive CD4+ T cells from PBMCs. The subset: CD45RA+ positively selected. The source is a man aged 18 to 30 in good health. Some clones in this sample may be carry-over from other donors' samples.

The chain is built from TRBV5-5 and TRBJ1-1; no reliable D call. This CDR3 comprises 13 residues. Per germline, CDR1 SGHKS and CDR2 YYEKEE (reference sequence). V gave up 6 bases and J gave up 6 bases, with 15 bases separating them. CDR3 loop: CASNQLVFAEAFF. The CDR3 coding sequence is TGTGCCAGCAACCAGTTGGTGTTCGCTGAAGCTTTCTTT.

Only one count was recorded for this clone. The chain combines TRBV10-3 with TRBJ1-4; the match to TRBD1 covers 11 bases. The junction had 5 bases not matched to a gene; V was cut back by 4 bases and J by 7 bases. Germline assignment: CDR1 ENHRY and CDR2 SYGVKD. CDR3 size: 15 residues. The CDR3 reads CAISAGQGDGEKLFF. CDR3 sequence (DNA): TGTGCCATCAGTGCGGGACAGGGGGACGGTGAAAAACTGTTTTTT.